One sample yielded the 14 T cell receptor beta chains listed below, sequenced in a study of cytomegalovirus exposure and HLA in healthy donors. The PCR employed 60 Vbeta primers together with 13 Jbeta primers. TCRdb's table, derived via immunoSEQ multiplex PCR, lists solely in-frame clones and lacks some. The sample contains some 140,000 clones, about three quarters of which appear only once. The source material was PBMCs. The receptors were sampled from a male donor in good health and CMV-seropositive.

V usage is TRBV18 and J usage is TRBJ2-7; D not resolved. CDR3 length: 12 amino acids. V dropped 2 bases and J dropped 6 bases, with 8 bases sitting between them. Germline V gene data show CDR1 as KGHSH and CDR2 as LQKENI. The CDR3 spells CASSPGDGEQYF. As DNA, the CDR3 is TGTGCCAGCTCACCAGGAGACGGCGAGCAGTACTTC.

This clone has more than one count but fewer than ten. The chain employs TRBV10-3 and TRBJ2-2; 9 positions agree with TRBD1. Looked up from germline, CDR1 is ENHRY and CDR2 is SYGVKD. Trimming cost V 3 bases and J 5 bases; bases outside gene matches: 7. There are 16 residues in the CDR3. CDR3 loop: CAISEGQGPQTGELFF. DNA for the CDR3: TGTGCCATCAGTGAAGGACAGGGGCCGCAGACCGGGGAGCTGTTTTTT.

V gene TRBV7-9 combines with J gene TRBJ1-1, with unresolved D. Trimming cost V 5 bases and J 0 bases, with 10 bases left between them. Looked up from germline, CDR1 is SEHNR and CDR2 is FQNEAQ (reference sequence). The CDR3 is 14 residues long. CDR3 amino acids: CASSPGVLNTEAFF. CDR3 DNA sequence: TGTGCCAGCAGCCCGGGAGTGTTGAACACTGAAGCTTTCTTT. Full variable domain (remainder filled in from reference TRBV7-9 and TRBJ1-1): DTGVSQNPRHKITKRGQNVTFRCDPISEHNRLYWYRQTLGQGPEFLTYFQNEAQLEKSRLLSDRFSAERPKGSFSTLEIQRTEQGDSAMYLCASSPGVLNTEAFFGQGTRLTVV.

The chain combines TRBV19 with TRBJ2-7; 7 bases line up with TRBD2. The J segment lost 6 bases and the V segment lost 5 bases, leaving 13 bases of the junction unmatched. The length of the CDR3 is 15 residues. Germline loops: CDR1 LNHDA, CDR2 SQIVND (reference sequence). The DNA of the CDR3 is TGTGCCAGTAGTCTGGGTGGCGGGAGTGTGTGCGAGCAGTACTTC. It encodes CASSLGGGSVCEQYF. Full variable domain (remainder filled in from reference TRBV19 and TRBJ2-7): DGGITQSPKYLFRKEGQNVTLSCEQNLNHDAMYWYRQDPGQGLRLIYYSQIVNDFQKGDIAEGYSVSREKKESFPLTVTSAQKNPTAFYLCASSLGGGSVCEQYFGPGTRLTVT.

V gene TRBV9 combines with J gene TRBJ2-3; D is uncertain. Trimming removed 0 bases at V and 4 bases at J, with 9 bases between. This CDR3 is built from 14 residues. Germline V gene lookup returns CDR1 SGDLS and CDR2 YYNGEE. CDR3 bases: TGTGCCAGCAGCGTAGGTCCAGTCCCAGATACGCAGTATTTT. Its translation: CASSVGPVPDTQYF.

The rearrangement uses TRBV5-1 and TRBJ2-5; TRBD2 matches 10 bases. Looked up from germline, CDR1 is SGHRS and CDR2 is YFSETQ. With 3 bases clipped from V and 4 bases from J, the junction kept 18 bases outside the gene matches. The CDR3 spans 19 residues. The CDR3 loop reads CASSYPPLLSGRKGETQYF. The CDR3 DNA reads TGCGCCAGCAGCTACCCCCCCCTCCTTAGCGGGAGGAAGGGAGAGACCCAGTACTTC. The full variable domain, with the rest looked up from reference TRBV5-1 and TRBJ2-5, is KAGVTQTPRYLIKTRGQQVTLSCSPISGHRSVSWYQQTPGQGLQFLFEYFSETQRNKGNFPGRFSGRQFSNSRSEMNVSTLELGDSALYLCASSYPPLLSGRKGETQYFGPGTRLLVL.

The genes are TRBV7-2 and TRBJ2-4; the match to TRBD1 covers 7 bases. The germline CDR1 and CDR2 sequences are SGHTA and FQGNSA. The CDR3 is 14 amino acids. V trimming: 5 bases; J trimming: 0 bases; junction bases outside the gene matches: 1. In nucleotides, the CDR3 is TGTGCCAGCAGCCAGGGGGTAGCCAAAAACATTCAGTACTTC. This encodes CASSQGVAKNIQYF. Full variable domain (remainder filled in from reference TRBV7-2 and TRBJ2-4): GAGVSQSPSNKVTEKGKDVELRCDPISGHTALYWYRQSLGQGLEFLIYFQGNSAPDKSGLPSDRFSAERTGGSVSTLTIQRTQQEDSAVYLCASSQGVAKNIQYFGAGTRLSVL.

Only one count was recorded for this clone. The rearrangement links TRBV4-3 to TRBJ2-5; D gene uncertain. The CDR3 sequence is 14 residues long. Trimming stripped 1 base from V and 5 bases from J, with 11 bases between. Germline V gene lookup returns CDR1 LGHNA and CDR2 YSLEER. The CDR3: CASSQGQFRETQYF. The CDR3 DNA is TGCGCCAGCAGCCAAGGACAATTTCGGGAGACCCAGTACTTC.

The chain couples TRBV5-4 to TRBJ1-2, with 7 bases lining up with TRBD1. This CDR3 is 16 amino acids long. Germline-derived CDR1 and CDR2 are SGHNT and YYREEE (reference sequence). With 3 bases clipped from V and 1 base from J, the junction kept 9 bases outside the gene matches. CDR3 bases: TGTGCCAGCAGCTCCGACAGGGCGGCCTATAACTATGGCTACACCTTC. Its protein product is CASSSDRAAYNYGYTF.

V usage is TRBV28 and J usage is TRBJ2-2; 7 bases map to TRBD1. Per germline, CDR1 MDHEN and CDR2 SYDVKM. The CDR3 contains 13 residues. The junction had 2 bases not matched to a gene; V was cut back by 4 bases and J by 6 bases. The CDR3 is CASSSTGAGELFF. The DNA of the CDR3 is TGTGCCAGCAGTTCAACAGGGGCCGGGGAGCTGTTTTTT.

The J gene is TRBJ2-7, the V gene TRBV27; 9 nucleotides agree with TRBD1. The V gene end was trimmed by 5 bases and the J gene end by 5 bases; junction bases not matched to a gene: 7. This CDR3 is built from 14 residues. Germline V gene sequence: CDR1 MNHEY, CDR2 SMNVEV (reference sequence). Written as DNA, the CDR3 is TGTGCCAGCAGTCTAACAGGGGGCGAGCACGAGCAGTACTTC. Amino acids: CASSLTGGEHEQYF.

This clone has more than one count but fewer than ten. The J gene is TRBJ1-1, the V gene TRBV6-6; D gene unclear. V dropped 8 bases and J dropped 1 base, with 14 bases sitting between them. The CDR3 is 14 residues long. Germline V gene sequence: CDR1 MNHNY, CDR2 SVGAGI (reference sequence). CDR3 sequence reads: CASGVEEGNTEAFF. CDR3 bases: TGTGCCAGCGGAGTCGAGGAAGGGAACACTGAAGCTTTCTTT.

The table lists this clone with a few counts. V and J are TRBV2 and TRBJ2-7; 7 bases are a match to TRBD2. The V gene end was trimmed by 0 bases and the J gene end by 4 bases; junction bases not matched to a gene: 6. The CDR3 runs to 15 residues. Per the germline V gene, CDR1 is SNHLY and CDR2 is FYNNEI. The CDR3 loop reads CASSEAGGDSYEQYF. The CDR3 DNA reads TGTGCCAGCAGTGAAGCGGGGGGGGACTCTTACGAGCAGTACTTC.

The chain couples TRBV10-3 to TRBJ1-5; perhaps TRBD1 as D (5 bases). V lost 3 bases and J lost 4, with 10 bases in between. The germline CDR1 and CDR2 sequences are ENHRY and SYGVKD. This CDR3 comprises 14 residues. The CDR3 sequence is CAISDVSGNQPQHF. The CDR3 coding sequence is TGTGCCATCAGTGACGTGTCAGGGAATCAGCCCCAGCATTTT.